This T cell receptor beta chain was profiled in a study of cytomegalovirus exposure and HLA in healthy donors. General observations from the study: Accurate predictions that matched the HLA-A and HLA-B alleles of most subjects were reportedly made from TCR beta sequences. In a later analysis, TCR association rates varied by HLA locus: DRB1 most, HLA-C fewest. TCR beta V- and J-gene trimming was later associated with a missense DCLRE1C variant.

The study ran its PCR with 60 Vbeta and 13 Jbeta primers. Data came from immunoSEQ multiplex PCR; TCRdb stores just in-frame clones and leaves some out. Altogether 120,000 or so clones are present, around 72% being singletons, with the ten largest covering around 3.7%. Concerning this clone itself: Its target is unknown.

The V gene lost 3 bases and the J gene lost 8 bases, with 17 bases spanning the gap. The germline V gene has CDR1 KGHSH and CDR2 LQKENI. The CDR3 runs 15 residues. Sequencing used PBMCs. The J gene is TRBJ2-1, the V gene TRBV18, with D possibly matching TRBD2 (6 bases). This receptor was identified in a man younger than 40 in good health and CMV-seronegative. CDR3: CASSPSLGGVDEQFF. DNA of the CDR3: TGTGCCAGCTCACCTTCTCTAGGAGGGGTTGATGAGCAGTTCTTC.